This T cell receptor (beta chain) emerged from a study of blood T cell repertoires in COVID-19. Study-level information: Sources were T cells, B-cell-depleted T cells, or PBMCs; the material itself was cDNA or gDNA.

The CDR3 covers 13 residues. CDR1 SGHNT and CDR2 YENEEA come from the germline V gene. V dropped 5 bases and J dropped 7 bases, with 13 bases sitting between them. Profiling relied on immunoSEQ multiplex PCR, and the TCRdb table lists in-frame clones only, not all of them. The sample has about 190,000 clones, about 81% seen once. The sequence was collected from a woman of 80 years or more with COVID-19, enrolled during active disease. This chain joins TRBV11-3 and TRBJ2-3, with D unresolved. The sequenced sample consisted of peripheral blood. The CDR3 loop is CASSTRQQNTQYF. CDR3 in DNA: TGTGCCAGCAGCACACGACAACAGAATACGCAGTATTTT.